This is a list of T cell receptor beta chains from one sample in a study of lymphopenia after photon versus proton radiotherapy. Profiling relied on immunoSEQ multiplex PCR, and the TCRdb table lists in-frame clones only, not all of them. The sample has tens of thousands of clones, roughly 87% seen once. Sequencing was performed on peripheral blood, taken from a patient treated with proton-based radiotherapy. These receptor sequences come from a man older than 75 with esophageal cancer. CDR3s include the opening cysteine and the closing phenylalanine or tryptophan. The D gene is left open where the match is weak. Clone size is given for some rows only: seen once, a few or many times, or a class if the clone is expanded.

v_gene	j_gene	d_gene	abundance	CDR3nt	CDR3aa
TRBV7-9	TRBJ2-2	TRBD1	.	TGTGCCAGCAGCCTCGGGACAGGGGACACCGGGGAGCTGTTTTTT	CASSLGTGDTGELFF
TRBV4-3	TRBJ2-3	.	.	TGCGCCAGCAGCCAAGATGGGGTAGCGCGGACAGATACGCAGTATTTT	CASSQDGVARTDTQYF
TRBV6-5	TRBJ2-1	.	.	TGTGCCAGCTCCCCGGGAGCGGCTGAGCAGTTCTTC	CASSPGAAEQFF
TRBV5-1	TRBJ2-7	.	.	TGCGCCAGCAGCTTGGACAGCGCCACCTACGAGCAGTACTTC	CASSLDSATYEQYF
TRBV18	TRBJ2-1	TRBD2	.	TGTGCCAGCTCACCAAGCGGGACCTACAATGAGCAGTTCTTC	CASSPSGTYNEQFF
TRBV7-2	TRBJ1-3	.	.	TGTGCCAGCAGCCAGGGGCTATCTGGAAACACCATATATTTT	CASSQGLSGNTIYF
TRBV5-1	TRBJ1-2	TRBD1	.	TGCGCCAGCAGCTTGGGATCAGGGGGGACCTACACCTTC	CASSLGSGGTYTF
TRBV2	TRBJ1-3	.	once	TGTGCCAGCAGAGAAACCCCTGGAAACACCATATATTTT	CASRETPGNTIYF
TRBV4-3	TRBJ1-2	.	.	TGCGCCAGCAGCCAAGAGGGCGAGGGGTCTTACTATGGCTACACCTTC	CASSQEGEGSYYGYTF
TRBV21-1	TRBJ2-3	.	.	TGTGCCAGCAGCACGATTAGACACCTCTGTAGCACAGATACGCAGTATTTT	CASSTIRHLCSTDTQYF
TRBV7-9	TRBJ2-3	.	.	TGTGCCAGCAGCTCGAACAGGGCAGCCACAGATACGCAGTATTTT	CASSSNRAATDTQYF
TRBV9	TRBJ2-7	.	.	TGTGCCAGCAGCGTAGGGGGTCTAGCGAGCTACGAGCAGTACTTC	CASSVGGLASYEQYF